The 25 T cell receptor beta chains below all came from one sample that was sequenced in a study of metastatic and nonmetastatic thyroid tumors. TCRdb re-clonotyped the PCR reads through MiXCR. The data show about 13,000 clones, around 25% seen once. Every patient underwent thyroid surgery untreated. Source material: blood. The origin of the receptors is a male donor with papillary thyroid cancer or a benign thyroid nodule (not recorded which). Some clones in this sample may be carry-over from other donors' samples.

This clone has just a few counts. This chain connects TRBV24-1 to TRBJ2-2; no reliable D call. Germline V gene lookup returns CDR1 KGHDR and CDR2 SFDVKD. Trimming stripped 3 bases from V and 6 bases from J, with 7 bases between. The CDR3 length is 13 residues. In DNA form, the CDR3 reads TGTGCCACCAGTGATCCTTCGTCCGGGGAGCTGTTTTTT. Its protein is CATSDPSSGELFF.

This clone was detected a few times. V is TRBV6-1 and J is TRBJ2-7; 7 bases align to TRBD2. The trim removed 0 bases at V and 0 bases at J, leaving 2 bases unmatched. The CDR3 spans 15 residues. The germline gives CDR1 MNHNS, CDR2 SASEGT. In DNA, the CDR3 is TGTGCCAGCAGTGAAGCAGCGGGAAGCTCCTACGAGCAGTACTTC. Translated, it gives CASSEAAGSSYEQYF.

This clone was observed a handful of times. The chain has TRBV28 and TRBJ1-2; D unresolved. The V end lost 1 base, the J end lost 8 bases, and 14 bases lay between the germline ends. The CDR3 has 14 amino acids. Germline V gene sequence: CDR1 MDHEN, CDR2 SYDVKM. The CDR3 bases are TGTGCCAGCAGTTTATTGCCCCGTCTTCAGGGCTACACCTTC. Amino acids: CASSLLPRLQGYTF.

This clone turned up a few times. J is TRBJ1-5 and V is TRBV12-3 or TRBV12-4, with 8 bases aligning to TRBD1. V trimming: 6 bases; J trimming: 3 bases; junction bases outside the gene matches: 7. This CDR3 spans 15 amino acids. This chain's CDR3 is CASSLTGAPNQPQHF. In DNA form, the CDR3 reads TGTGCCAGCAGCCTGACAGGGGCCCCCAATCAGCCCCAGCATTTT.

This clone was recorded at least ten times. The V gene is TRBV28, the J gene TRBJ2-5; D is perhaps TRBD1 or TRBD2 (5 bases each). CDR1 is MDHEN and CDR2 is SYDVKM in the germline V gene. The CDR3 totals 17 residues. V was trimmed by 2 bases and J by 0 bases, leaving 16 bases between them. Written as DNA, the CDR3 is TGTGCCAGCAGTTTAACCGGTCCAGGGCGGGACCAAGAGACCCAGTACTTC. It is translated as CASSLTGPGRDQETQYF.

The chain is built from TRBV6-5 and TRBJ2-5; possibly TRBD1 or TRBD2 for D (5 bases each). CDR3 length: 13 amino acids. In germline, CDR1 is MNHEY, CDR2 SVGAGI. V was pared by 2 bases and J by 4 bases, with 8 bases between. The CDR3 loop is CASSYVGAETQYF. The DNA for the CDR3 is TGTGCCAGCAGTTACGTCGGGGCAGAGACCCAGTACTTC.

This clone was observed at least ten times. The chain uses TRBV4-1 and TRBJ1-1, with 8 bases aligning to TRBD1. CDR1 and CDR2 from the germline V gene are MGHRA and YSYEKL. Trimming at V came to 5 bases and at J to 0 bases, leaving 8 bases not matched to a gene. This CDR3 region has 16 residues. CDR3 loop: CASSYRQGRLNTEAFF. The CDR3 DNA reads as TGCGCCAGCAGCTATAGACAGGGGCGACTGAACACTGAAGCTTTCTTT.

This clone occurred a few times. This sequence joins TRBV6-1 and TRBJ2-3; 9 positions match TRBD2. Germline V gives CDR1 MNHNS, CDR2 SASEGT. Trimming removed 8 bases from V and 0 bases from J; junction bases left unmatched: 6. The CDR3 is 15 amino acids. The CDR3 bases are TGTGCCAGCGGACGCCTAGCGGGAAGCACAGATACGCAGTATTTT. As protein: CASGRLAGSTDTQYF.

The table lists this clone with a few counts. The rearrangement joins TRBV2 to TRBJ2-1, with a tentative D call TRBD1 (5 bases). V lost 5 bases and J 8 bases, leaving 7 bases between the germline ends. CDR1 is SNHLY, CDR2 FYNNEI, per germline. The length of the CDR3 is 11 residues. The CDR3 DNA reads as TGTGCCAGCAGTACCAGGGATGAGCAGTTCTTC. The encoded protein is CASSTRDEQFF. The entire variable domain, with the rest obtained from reference TRBV2 and TRBJ2-1, is as follows: EPEVTQTPSHQVTQMGQEVILRCVPISNHLYFYWYRQILGQKVEFLVSFYNNEISEKSEIFDDQFSVERPDGSNFTLKIRSTKLEDSAMYFCASSTRDEQFFGPGTRLTVL.

The rearrangement joins TRBV5-1 to TRBJ2-5; no definite D call. V was shortened by 7 bases and J by 5 bases, with 9 bases between the two germline ends. Germline CDR1 is SGHRS and CDR2 is YFSETQ. The CDR3 consists of 11 residues. The CDR3 DNA reads TGCGCCAGCCGAGGAAAGGAGACCCAGTACTTC. It specifies CASRGKETQYF.

This clone was observed many times. This chain connects TRBV2 to TRBJ2-7; D unclear. Germline assignment: CDR1 SNHLY and CDR2 FYNNEI. The V and J ends lost 2 bases and 6 bases respectively, with 17 bases between them. This CDR3 comprises 15 residues. CDR3 amino acids: CASSESGGGELEQYF. The CDR3 bases are TGTGCCAGCAGTGAATCGGGTGGCGGAGAACTCGAGCAGTACTTC.

The chain is built from TRBV28 and TRBJ2-7, with 7 bases fitting TRBD2. V shed 4 bases, J shed 12 bases, and the junction held 9 bases outside the gene matches. The CDR3 contains 12 residues. From germline, CDR1 is MDHEN and CDR2 SYDVKM. The CDR3 is CASSSWTSRGYF. CDR3 nucleotide sequence: TGTGCCAGCAGTTCTTGGACTAGTCGGGGGTACTTC. The full variable domain, rest sourced from reference TRBV28 and TRBJ2-7, is DVKVTQSSRYLVKRTGEKVFLECVQDMDHENMFWYRQDPGLGLRLIYFSYDVKMKEKGDIPEGYSVSREKKERFSLILESASTNQTSMYLCASSSWTSRGYFGPGTRLTVT.

In this sample, this clone is medium-sized. The rearrangement links TRBV19 to TRBJ1-1; 9 bases agree with TRBD1. The germline V gene encodes CDR1 LNHDA and CDR2 SQIVND (reference sequence). V was pared by 8 bases and J by 0 bases, with 4 bases of the junction left unmatched. The CDR3 has 14 amino acids. CDR3 region: CASRQGVLNTEAFF. The CDR3 nucleotides are TGTGCCAGTCGACAGGGGGTGTTGAACACTGAAGCTTTCTTT. Looking up the rest from reference TRBV19 and TRBJ1-1 gives the full variable domain: DGGITQSPKYLFRKEGQNVTLSCEQNLNHDAMYWYRQDPGQGLRLIYYSQIVNDFQKGDIAEGYSVSREKKESFPLTVTSAQKNPTAFYLCASRQGVLNTEAFFGQGTRLTVV.

By its share, this clone is medium-sized. The chain combines TRBV20-1 with TRBJ2-7; no clear D. The CDR3 is made up of 11 amino acids. CDR1 DFQATT and CDR2 SNEGSKA come from the germline V gene (reference sequence). With 0 bases removed from V and 4 bases from J, the gap between germline ends came to 4 bases. The CDR3 nucleotides are TGCAGTGCTAGAGATGGGTACGAGCAGTACTTC. This codes for CSARDGYEQYF.

The chain employs TRBV6-1 and TRBJ2-3; no clear D. The germline V and J ends were trimmed by 5 bases and 0 bases, with 12 bases remaining between them. Per germline, CDR1 MNHNS and CDR2 SASEGT. The CDR3 spans 15 residues. The CDR3 DNA sequence: TGTGCCAGCAGTCCCGGAAAGCCTAGCACAGATACGCAGTATTTT. This encodes CASSPGKPSTDTQYF.

The chain links TRBV30 to TRBJ2-7; 7 bases are a match to TRBD2. The CDR3 runs to 14 residues. Trimming cost V 3 bases and J 0 bases; bases outside gene matches: 5. CDR1 and CDR2 from the germline V gene are GTSNPN and SVGIG (reference sequence). CDR3 sequence reads: CAWRREGDSYEQYF. In DNA form, the CDR3 reads TGTGCCTGGAGAAGGGAGGGCGACTCCTACGAGCAGTACTTC.

The CDR3 bases are TGTGCCAGCAGTGGGGCGCCGGGACTAGCGGGAGGCCCATCCTACGAGCAGTACTTC. Its translation is CASSGAPGLAGGPSYEQYF. The J gene is TRBJ2-7, the V gene TRBV2, with 15 bases matching TRBD2. CDR1 is SNHLY, CDR2 FYNNEI, per germline. The CDR3 has 19 residues. Losses at the gene ends were 4 bases for V and 1 base for J; bases not matched to a gene: 11.

V and J are TRBV28 and TRBJ2-5; the match to TRBD2 covers 14 bases. The germline V gene has CDR1 MDHEN and CDR2 SYDVKM. V shed 6 bases, J shed 5 bases, and the junction held 8 bases outside the gene matches. The CDR3 is made up of 16 amino acids. CDR3 in amino acids: CASSQRLAGGVETQYF. In nucleotides, the CDR3 is TGTGCCAGCAGCCAACGACTAGCGGGGGGGGTTGAGACCCAGTACTTC.

The chain has TRBV4-1 and TRBJ2-1; D is perhaps TRBD2 (6 bases). Trimming stripped 1 base from V and 10 bases from J, with 11 bases between. The CDR3 sequence is 13 residues long. Germline V gene sequence: CDR1 MGHRA, CDR2 YSYEKL. This CDR3 reads CASSQGRLAEQFF. CDR3 sequence (DNA): TGCGCCAGCAGCCAAGGCAGGCTAGCGGAGCAGTTCTTC.

Many counts were recorded for this clone. J is TRBJ1-5 and V is TRBV3-1; tentatively, D is TRBD1 (5 bases). The germline CDR1 and CDR2 sequences are LGHDT and YNNKEL (reference sequence). CDR3 length equals 16 residues. V was cut by 0 bases and J by 2 bases, with 11 bases left in between. DNA of the CDR3: TGTGCCAGCAGCCAAGACGCGGGGGAAGGCAATCAGCCCCAGCATTTT. Translated, it gives CASSQDAGEGNQPQHF. Based on the CDR3 plus reference TRBV3-1 and TRBJ1-5, the full variable domain is DTAVSQTPKYLVTQMGNDKSIKCEQNLGHDTMYWYKQDSKKFLKIMFSYNNKELIINETVPNRFSPKSPDKAHLNLHINSLELGDSAVYFCASSQDAGEGNQPQHFGDGTRLSIL.

This clone showed up just a few times. The chain links TRBV6-1 to TRBJ2-7; 9 bases line up with TRBD1. The length of the CDR3 is 16 residues. J lost 2 bases, V lost 5 bases, and 10 bases had no gene match. In germline, CDR1 is MNHNS, CDR2 SASEGT. The CDR3 nucleotides are TGTGCCAGCAGTCCCCTGACAGGGGGGATCGCCTACGAGCAGTACTTC. Protein product: CASSPLTGGIAYEQYF.

The J gene is TRBJ1-6, the V gene TRBV5-4; no clear D. The germline V and J ends were trimmed by 1 base and 7 bases, with 12 bases remaining between them. The CDR3 extends over 15 amino acids. Germline V gene lookup returns CDR1 SGHNT and CDR2 YYREEE (reference sequence). This chain's CDR3 is CASSLNGLGNSPLHF. CDR3 DNA: TGTGCCAGCAGCTTGAACGGTCTAGGGAATTCACCCCTCCACTTT.

A remark on this clone: This may be a read error: a much more frequent sequence differs by one nucleotide. This rearrangement joins TRBV6-1 to TRBJ2-2; 8 bases line up with TRBD2. This CDR3 comprises 14 residues. Germline CDR1 and CDR2: MNHNS and SASEGT. V lost 3 bases to trimming and J lost 3 bases; unmatched junction nucleotides: 0. The CDR3 nucleotides read TGTGCCAGCAGTGAGGGACTAGACACCGGGGAGCTGTTTTTT. Translation: CASSEGLDTGELFF.

This clone came up once. The V and J genes are TRBV30 and TRBJ2-2, with TRBD1 matching over 7 bases. With V trimmed by 5 bases and J by 6 bases, 3 bases remained unmatched. The CDR3 spans 12 residues. Germline CDR1 GTSNPN, CDR2 SVGIG (reference sequence). The CDR3 nucleotides read TGTGCCTGGGGTACAGGGGCCGGGGAGCTGTTTTTT. Encoded protein: CAWGTGAGELFF.

This clone turned up a few times. The chain uses TRBV6-1 and TRBJ2-2; D may be TRBD2 (5 bases). Germline CDR1 reads MNHNS; CDR2 reads SASEGT. The CDR3 sequence is 14 residues long. V gave up 6 bases and J gave up 4 bases, with 12 bases separating them. CDR3 nucleotide sequence: TGTGCCAGCAGGGAGGATTTCGCCACCGGGGAGCTGTTTTTT. Protein product: CASREDFATGELFF.